This TCR beta chain was profiled in a study of control samples from healthy donors and cancer patients. Assay: immunoSEQ multiplex PCR; the TCRdb copy retains only in-frame clones and omits some. This table has 150,000 to 200,000 clones, 90% to 95% appearing once. With 5 bases clipped from V and 4 bases from J, the junction kept 8 bases outside the gene matches. The CDR3 has 15 residues. Germline CDR1 MNHEY, CDR2 SVGEGT. This chain joins TRBV6-2 or TRBV6-3 and TRBJ2-1; TRBD1 aligns across 7 bases. The source of this sequence is a man aged 55 to 70 with colorectal cancer. What was sequenced was PBMCs. CDR3 bases: TGTGCCAGCAGTAGACAGGGATCCATATACAATGAGCAGTTCTTC. This sequence encodes CASSRQGSIYNEQFF.